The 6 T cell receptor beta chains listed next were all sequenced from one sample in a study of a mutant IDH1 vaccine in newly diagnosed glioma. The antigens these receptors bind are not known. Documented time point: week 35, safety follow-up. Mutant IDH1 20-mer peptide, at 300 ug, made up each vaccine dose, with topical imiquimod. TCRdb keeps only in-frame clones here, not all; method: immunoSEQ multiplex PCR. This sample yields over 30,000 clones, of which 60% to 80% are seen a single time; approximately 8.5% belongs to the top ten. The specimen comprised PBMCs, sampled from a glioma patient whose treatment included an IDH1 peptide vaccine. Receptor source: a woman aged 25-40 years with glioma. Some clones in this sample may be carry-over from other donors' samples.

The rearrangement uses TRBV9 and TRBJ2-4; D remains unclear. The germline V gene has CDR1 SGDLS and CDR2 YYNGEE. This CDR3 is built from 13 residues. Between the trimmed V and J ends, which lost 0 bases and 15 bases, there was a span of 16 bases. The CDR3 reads CASSVGGRTLPYF. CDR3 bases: TGTGCCAGCAGCGTAGGAGGAAGGACCCTTCCGTACTTC. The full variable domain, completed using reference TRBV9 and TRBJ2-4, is DSGVTQTPKHLITATGQRVTLRCSPRSGDLSVYWYQQSLDQGLQFLIQYYNGEERAKGNILERFSAQQFPDLHSELNLSSLELGDSALYFCASSVGGRTLPYFGAGTRLSVL.

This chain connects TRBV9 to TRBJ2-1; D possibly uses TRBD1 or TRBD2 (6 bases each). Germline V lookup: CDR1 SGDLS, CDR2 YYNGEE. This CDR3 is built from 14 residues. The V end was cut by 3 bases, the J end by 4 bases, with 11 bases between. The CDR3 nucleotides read TGTGCCAGCAGCGGGAGGGACACGTACAATGAGCAGTTCTTC. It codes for CASSGRDTYNEQFF.

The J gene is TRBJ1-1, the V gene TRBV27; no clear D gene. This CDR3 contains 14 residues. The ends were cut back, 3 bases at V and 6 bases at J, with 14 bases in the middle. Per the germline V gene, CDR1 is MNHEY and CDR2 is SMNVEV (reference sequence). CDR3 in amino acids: CASSLEGGRAEAFF. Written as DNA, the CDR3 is TGTGCCAGCAGTTTGGAGGGCGGGAGGGCTGAAGCTTTCTTT.

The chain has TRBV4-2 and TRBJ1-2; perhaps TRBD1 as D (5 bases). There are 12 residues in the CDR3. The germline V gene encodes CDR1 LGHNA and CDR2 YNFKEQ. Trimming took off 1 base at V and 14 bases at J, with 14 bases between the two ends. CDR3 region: CASSQGQPLPTF. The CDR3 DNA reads TGTGCCAGCAGCCAAGGACAGCCCTTGCCTACCTTC.

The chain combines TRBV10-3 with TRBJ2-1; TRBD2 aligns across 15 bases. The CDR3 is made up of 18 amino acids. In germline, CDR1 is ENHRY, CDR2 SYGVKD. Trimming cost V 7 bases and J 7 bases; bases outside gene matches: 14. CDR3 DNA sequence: TGTGCCATCAAGCCGGGACTAGCGGGAGGTGGGCTTTGGAATGAGCAGTTCTTC. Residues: CAIKPGLAGGGLWNEQFF.

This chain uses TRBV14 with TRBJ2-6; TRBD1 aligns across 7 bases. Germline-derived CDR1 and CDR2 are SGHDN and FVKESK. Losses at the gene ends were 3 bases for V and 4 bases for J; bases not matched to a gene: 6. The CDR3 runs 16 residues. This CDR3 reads CASSHRTGRGANVLTF. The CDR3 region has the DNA TGTGCCAGCAGCCATCGGACAGGACGGGGGGCCAACGTCCTGACTTTC.